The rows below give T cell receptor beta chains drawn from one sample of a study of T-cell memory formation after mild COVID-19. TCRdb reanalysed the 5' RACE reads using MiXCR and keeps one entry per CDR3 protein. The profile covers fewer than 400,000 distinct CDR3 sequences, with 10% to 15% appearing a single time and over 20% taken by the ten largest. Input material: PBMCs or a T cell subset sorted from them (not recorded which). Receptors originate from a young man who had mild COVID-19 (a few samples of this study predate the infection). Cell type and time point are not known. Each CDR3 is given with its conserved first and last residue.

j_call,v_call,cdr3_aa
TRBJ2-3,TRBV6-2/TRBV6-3,CASTTAGGDTQYF
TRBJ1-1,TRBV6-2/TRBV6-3,CASTPGMNTEAFF
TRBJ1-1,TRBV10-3,CAIGDGRSSPEAFF
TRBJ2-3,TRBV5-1,CASSLFPHRTSMSTDTQYF
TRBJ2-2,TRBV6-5,CASSYSRQANTGELFF
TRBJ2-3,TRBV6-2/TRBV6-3,CASSYGGNTDTQYF
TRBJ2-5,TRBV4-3,CASSQDRAGTRGETQYF
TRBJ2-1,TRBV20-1,CSAPHVNEQFF
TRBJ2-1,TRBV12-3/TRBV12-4,CASISGGDRGLFEQFF
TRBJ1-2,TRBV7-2,CASSKPGRNYGYTF
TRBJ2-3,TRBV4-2,CASSQVGARSLALSTDTQYF
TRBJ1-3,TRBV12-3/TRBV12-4,CASSGGGYGNTIYF
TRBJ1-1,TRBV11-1,CASSFPSRTGGRRAEAFF
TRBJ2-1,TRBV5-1,CASSYQSPTGWSRGENNEQFF
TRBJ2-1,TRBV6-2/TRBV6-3,CASSYSSGPFNEQFF
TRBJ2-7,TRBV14,CASSPSFGTGRPYEQYF
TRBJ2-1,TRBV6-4,CASSDSPQNEQFF
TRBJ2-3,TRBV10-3,CAISSDSLSSTDTQYF
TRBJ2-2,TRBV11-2,CASSPLPPGTGSFGELFF
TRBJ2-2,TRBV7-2,CASSSTGPELFF
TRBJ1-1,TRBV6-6,CASSPQGTAFF
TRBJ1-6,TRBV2,CASSDLSSESPLHF
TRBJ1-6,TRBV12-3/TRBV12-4,CASSLEGLNSPLHF
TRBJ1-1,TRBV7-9,CASRTTRQVNTEAFF
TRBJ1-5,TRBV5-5,CASRPGVGNQPQHF
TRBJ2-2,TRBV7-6,CASSSGTNTGELFF
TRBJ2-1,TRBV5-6,CASSLRRSYNEQFF
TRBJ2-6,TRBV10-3,CAISGQLSGANVLTF
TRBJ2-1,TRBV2,CASRAMTSGRAYNEQFF
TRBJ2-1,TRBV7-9,CASSVTGAYNEQFF
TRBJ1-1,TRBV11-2,CASSFNGGNTEAFF
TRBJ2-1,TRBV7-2,CASGDISYSYNEQFF
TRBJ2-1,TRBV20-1,CSVRTSPSSYNEQFF
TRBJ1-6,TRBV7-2,CASSPGRGVPLHF
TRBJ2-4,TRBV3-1,CASSQGSGIQYF
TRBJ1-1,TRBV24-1,CATSDGVGDTEAFF
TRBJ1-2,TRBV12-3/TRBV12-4,CASSPQEQSGYTF
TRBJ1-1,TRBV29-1,CSVGSGGEAFF
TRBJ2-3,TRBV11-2,CASHSGVLTDTQYF
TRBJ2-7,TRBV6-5,CASTSGEGWSEQYF
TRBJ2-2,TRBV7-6,CASSSRGGGPNTGELFF
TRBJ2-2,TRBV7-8,CASSLNRGFPPGNTGELFF
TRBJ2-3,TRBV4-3,CASSPRVTDTQYF
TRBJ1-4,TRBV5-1,CASSLGHRDDEKLFF
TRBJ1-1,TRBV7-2,CASSLGAGRNTEAFF
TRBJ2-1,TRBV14,CASSRTGEGPEQFF
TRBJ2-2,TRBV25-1,CASSSGIAGELFF
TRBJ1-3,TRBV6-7,CASSTMAGFSGNTIYF
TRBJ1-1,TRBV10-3,CAISEWPLRTEAFF
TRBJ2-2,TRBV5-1,CASSFGGAETGELFF
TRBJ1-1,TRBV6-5,CASSSQRGRGNTEAFF
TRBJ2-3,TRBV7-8,CASSLVGGRDTQYF
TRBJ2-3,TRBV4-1,CASSHPPRGLDTQYF